This record covers a single TCR beta chain. This clone was recorded a few times. The antigen it recognizes is unknown. No much larger clonotype is one base removed from it; base qualities were not supplied. The entry originates in a study of T cells in localized non-small cell lung cancer (dated by TCRdb to the early 2020s). In terms of the full investigation: Comparing tumors with uninvolved tumor-adjacent lungs, the study looked at the T cell repertoires of 200 to 250 patients with early-stage NSCLC. The cohort consisted of approximately 220 treatment-naive NSCLC patients whose localized lung tumors had been resected. The mean age of the NSCLC patients was under 70 years, with 130 or so men and approximately 100 women. Here is what the overall study found, with its caveats: Since the design was exploratory, TCR variables were selected using unadjusted p-values with no false-discovery rate correction. A median of about 61 of the top 100 tumor clones turned up in the paired uninvolved adjacent lung, and 25 to 30 of those clones also ranked among the top 100 of that same adjacent lung. Higher T cell density in blood was associated with longer overall survival, whereas higher clonality in adjacent lung was associated with shorter survival. Multi-region tumor sequencing was not performed, so intratumor heterogeneity could not be excluded. Uninvolved tumor-adjacent lung showed the highest T cell clonality, higher than tumor, which suggests more focused antigenic responses in the adjacent lung.

At diagnosis, peripheral blood, uninvolved tumor-adjacent lung and tumor were collected and stored as a combination of fresh-frozen and FFPE material. For TCR repertoire profiling, blood samples were analyzed in the form of peripheral blood mononuclear cells. From its cysteine to its phenylalanine, the CDR3 spans 18 amino acids. This entry keeps only the CDR3 DNA: 54 bases, framed from base 1. V and J are trimmed by 0 bases and 0 bases, and the gene matches miss 6 bases of the junction. The germline V gene (reference sequence) supplies CDR1 LNHNV and CDR2 YYDKDF. The immunoSEQ Assay was used to sequence TCR beta CDR3 regions from DNA. The published analysis was carried out like this. T cell density was computed as TCR beta template counts normalized to usable DNA estimated by amplifying housekeeping genes. Richness was estimated using the preseqR package, with extrapolation to 400,000 templates for PBMC samples and to 120,000 templates for tissue samples. Clonality was defined as one minus Pielou's evenness. Tissue-enriched TCRs were identified through differential abundance testing performed on productive amino-acid clonotypes, with a minimum total count of 5 and an alpha of 0.1. Repertoire overlap between compartments was quantified with the Jaccard Index and Morisita Overlap Index. TCR beta CDR3s were clustered by GLIPH together with public tetramer-defined viral CDR3s, and at least three viral sequences plus V-gene enrichment were required for viral motifs. Imported from immuneACCESS, the table was reduced by TCRdb to in-frame sequences with V and J called. These copies leave out some clones; in studies compared against another copy, an unresolved V gene accounts for under half, and the cause of the remainder is not known. V, J and clone size reflect that table, while D and trimming were determined from the DNA. This sample lists around 29,000 clones; approximately 90% were detected once. Over 25% of the sample rests with the top ten.

The chain joins TRBV15 to TRBJ2-1; TRBD2 aligns with 9 central bases. The clonotype originates from a female donor aged 60 or older with stage I lung adenocarcinoma. The specimen was peripheral blood, collected before any cancer treatment. The sequenced DNA is TGTGCCACCAGCAGAGAAGCGGGGGGCCATAGCTCCTACAATGAGCAGTTCTTC. Its protein is CATSREAGGHSSYNEQFF.